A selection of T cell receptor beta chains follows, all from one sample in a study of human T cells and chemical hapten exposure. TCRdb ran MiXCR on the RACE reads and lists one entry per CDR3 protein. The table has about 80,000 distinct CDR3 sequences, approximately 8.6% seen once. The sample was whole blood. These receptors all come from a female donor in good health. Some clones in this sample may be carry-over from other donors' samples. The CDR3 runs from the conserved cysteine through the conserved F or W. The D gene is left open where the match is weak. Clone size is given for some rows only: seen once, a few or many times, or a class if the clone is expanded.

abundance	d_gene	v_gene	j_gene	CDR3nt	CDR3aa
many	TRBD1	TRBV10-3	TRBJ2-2	TGTGCCATCAGAATCGGACAGGGTATCATCACCGGGGAGCTGTTTTTT	CAIRIGQGIITGELFF
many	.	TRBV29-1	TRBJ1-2	TGCAGCGTTCCCGGACTAGCTTATGATGGCTACACCTTC	CSVPGLAYDGYTF
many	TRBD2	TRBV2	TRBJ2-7	TGTGCCAGCAGTTTCGTAGCGGGGATCCGTTACGAGCAGTACTTC	CASSFVAGIRYEQYF
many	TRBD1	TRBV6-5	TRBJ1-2	TGTGCCAGCAGCCAGGGGGGTCATAACTATGGCTACACCTTC	CASSQGGHNYGYTF
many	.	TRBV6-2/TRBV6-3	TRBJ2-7	TGTGCCAGCCGGCTGGGCGGGTCCTACGAGCAGTACTTC	CASRLGGSYEQYF
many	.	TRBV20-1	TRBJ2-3	TGCAGTGCTAGAGATCTGGGCTCCACAGATACGCAGTATTTT	CSARDLGSTDTQYF
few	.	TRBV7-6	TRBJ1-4	TGTGCCAGCAGCTTAGGGTTTCTTCCGGGGGCGGAAAAACTGTTTTTT	CASSLGFLPGAEKLFF
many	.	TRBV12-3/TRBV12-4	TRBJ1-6	TGTGCCAGCACCGCCGGGGGGCCTGAGCGTAATTCACCCCTCCACTTT	CASTAGGPERNSPLHF
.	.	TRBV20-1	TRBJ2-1	TGCAGTGCTAGAGGGATCTACAATGAGCAGTTCTTC	CSARGIYNEQFF
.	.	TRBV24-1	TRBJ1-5	TGTGCCACCAGTGGGCCCTCCTCAAATCAGCCCCAGCATTTT	CATSGPSSNQPQHF
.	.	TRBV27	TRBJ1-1	TGTGCCAGCAGTTTAGGTCCCATGAACACTGAAGCTTTCTTT	CASSLGPMNTEAFF
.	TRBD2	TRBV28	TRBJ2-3	TGTGCCAGCAGTTTACGAACCCTGGCTAGCGGGGGCACTAGCACAGATACGCAGTATTTT	CASSLRTLASGGTSTDTQYF
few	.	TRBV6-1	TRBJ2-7	TGTGCCAGCAGTGAAATGGCAGGGGTATCCTACGAGCAGTACTTC	CASSEMAGVSYEQYF
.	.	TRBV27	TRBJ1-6	TGTGCCAGCAGTTTCTTGGAGGGGAATTCACCCCTCCACTTT	CASSFLEGNSPLHF
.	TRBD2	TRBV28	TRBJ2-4	TGTGCCAGCAGTTATCCCCTCACCCCTAGCGGGGGCCGGGGCAAAAACATTCAGTACTTC	CASSYPLTPSGGRGKNIQYF
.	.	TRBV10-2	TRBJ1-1	TGCGCCAGCAGAGAACACCGGGACGGAGAAGCTTTCTTT	CASREHRDGEAFF
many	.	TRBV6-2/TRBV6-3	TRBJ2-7	TGTGCCAGCAGGAAGACCGGGCCCTCCTACGAGCAGTACTTC	CASRKTGPSYEQYF
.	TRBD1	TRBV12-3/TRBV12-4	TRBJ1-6	TGTGCCAGCAGCCGACAGGGGGCCACTTCACCCCTCCACTTT	CASSRQGATSPLHF
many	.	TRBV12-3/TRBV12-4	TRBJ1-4	TGTGCCAGCAGTTTTGGGCCCTTTAATGAAAAACTGTTTTTT	CASSFGPFNEKLFF
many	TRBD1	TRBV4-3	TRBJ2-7	TGCGCCAGCAGCCTTGGGACAGGGTCCATCCACGAGCAGTACTTC	CASSLGTGSIHEQYF
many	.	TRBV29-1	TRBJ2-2	TGCAGCGTTGTCTATTACGTGAACACCGGGGAGCTGTTTTTT	CSVVYYVNTGELFF
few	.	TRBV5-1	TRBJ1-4	TGCGCCAGCAGCTTGTACCAGGGGACTAATGAAAAACTGTTTTTT	CASSLYQGTNEKLFF
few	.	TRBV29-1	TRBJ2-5	TGCAGCGTTGATAGGGGGACACTTGAGACCCAGTACTTC	CSVDRGTLETQYF
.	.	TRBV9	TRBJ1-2	TGTGCCAGCAGCGGGTGGACAGTTCGGTACACCTTC	CASSGWTVRYTF
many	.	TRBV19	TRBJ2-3	TGTGCCAGTAGTACCCCCCGGGGTCTGTCCGATACGCAGTATTTT	CASSTPRGLSDTQYF
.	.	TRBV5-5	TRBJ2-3	TGTGCCAGCAGCCAACGGGTTAGCATAGATACGCAGTATTTT	CASSQRVSIDTQYF
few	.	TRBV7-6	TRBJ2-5	TGTGCCAGCAGCCCACTACCTCCGCGGGGAGAGACCCAGTACTTC	CASSPLPPRGETQYF
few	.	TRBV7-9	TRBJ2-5	TGTGCCAGCAGCCTGGACTCGGGCGGGACCCAGTACTTC	CASSLDSGGTQYF